These T cell receptor beta chains were read from a single sample in a study of tumor-infiltrating lymphocytes in primary liver carcinoma. One entry per CDR3 protein results from TCRdb running MiXCR on the multiplex PCR reads. The sample yields about 210,000 distinct CDR3 sequences, roughly 80% seen once. Sequencing was done on a sample of tumor tissue from primary liver carcinoma. These receptor sequences come from a man aged 40-49 years with primary liver carcinoma and hepatitis B virus infection. Both conserved end residues are part of each CDR3. D genes are given only for firm matches. The listing skips clone size in some rows; elsewhere it reads once, few, many or a size class.

V gene,D gene,CDR3 length,J gene,clone size,CDR3 protein,CDR3 DNA
TRBV6-1,NA,17,TRBJ1-3,NA,CASTDMLGTSSGNTIYF,TGTGCCAGCACTGATATGTTAGGGACCTCCTCTGGAAACACCATATATTTT
TRBV12-3/TRBV12-4,NA,14,TRBJ1-4,NA,CVGSLSGVGEKLFF,TGTGTCGGCAGTTTAAGTGGGGTTGGTGAAAAACTGTTTTTT
TRBV11-2,TRBD2,15,TRBJ2-1,NA,CPSRFSGPLDNEQFF,TGTCCCAGTAGATTTAGCGGGCCACTCGACAATGAGCAGTTCTTC
TRBV4-1,TRBD2,15,TRBJ2-2,NA,CASSLQWEGPGELFF,TGCGCCAGCAGCCTCCAGTGGGAGGGCCCCGGGGAGCTGTTTTTT
TRBV9,NA,13,TRBJ1-1,many,CASSSRSDTEAFF,TGTGCCAGCAGCTCAAGGTCGGACACTGAAGCTTTCTTT
TRBV12-3/TRBV12-4,TRBD2,15,TRBJ2-1,NA,CASSLVAGVGNEQFF,TGTGCTAGCAGTTTAGTAGCGGGAGTGGGTAATGAGCAGTTCTTC
TRBV12-3/TRBV12-4,TRBD1,16,TRBJ1-5,NA,CASSTTPGQCYQPQHF,TGTGCCAGCAGTACAACTCCGGGACAGTGCTATCAGCCCCAGCATTTT
TRBV28,NA,14,TRBJ1-5,NA,CANNLGDGNQPQHF,TGTGCCAACAACCTCGGCGACGGCAATCAGCCCCAACATTTT
TRBV7-3,NA,16,TRBJ2-2,NA,CASSPQPAENTGELFF,TGTGCCAGCAGCCCCCAGCCGGCTGAGAACACCGGGGAGCTGTTTTTT
TRBV10-2,TRBD2,18,TRBJ2-7,once,CTSSELAGGPGGSYEQYF,TGCACCAGCAGTGAGTTGGCGGGAGGCCCCGGCGGGTCCTACGAACAATACTTC
TRBV24-1,TRBD1,14,TRBJ2-1,NA,CDTSDPGGHNEQFF,TGTGACACCAGTGATCCAGGGGGCCACAATGAGCAGTTCTTC
TRBV6-5,NA,13,TRBJ1-2,NA,CASWVWVNYGYTF,TGTGCCAGTTGGGTCTGGGTCAACTATGGCTACACCTTC
TRBV11-3,NA,14,TRBJ2-1,once,CCSSLGVSNNVQFF,TGTTGCAGCAGCTTAGGCGTCTCGAACAATGTGCAGTTCTTC
TRBV6-1,NA,15,TRBJ2-1,NA,CASSLEDGSYNEQFF,TGTGCCAGCAGTCTAGAGGACGGTTCATACAATGAGCAGTTCTTC
TRBV29-1,NA,12,TRBJ2-7,medium-sized,CSVVDAPGEQYF,TGCAGCGTTGTGGACGCACCCGGCGAGCAGTACTTC
TRBV29-1,TRBD2,14,TRBJ2-3,medium-sized,CSVGASGRPDTQYF,TGCAGCGTGGGGGCCAGCGGGAGGCCAGATACGCAGTATTTT
TRBV11-2,TRBD2,11,TRBJ2-3,many,CASSTGGTQYF,TGTGCCAGCAGCACGGGAGGGACGCAGTATTTT
TRBV10-2,NA,15,TRBJ1-4,NA,CASSELTGHNEKLFF,TGCGCCAGCAGTGAGCTAACAGGCCATAATGAAAAACTGTTTTTT
TRBV29-1,TRBD2,13,TRBJ2-5,NA,CSVEGTRGETQYF,TGCAGCGTTGAAGGGACACGGGGGGAAACCCAGTACTTC
TRBV28,NA,11,TRBJ2-1,NA,CARSLKGVQFF,TGTGCCAGAAGTTTAAAAGGGGTGCAGTTCTTC
TRBV12-3/TRBV12-4,TRBD1,18,TRBJ1-1,many,CASSLDLGGGGRNTEAFF,TGTGCCAGCAGTTTAGACTTAGGGGGCGGGGGACGGAACACTGAAGCTTTCTTT
TRBV6-1,TRBD1,18,TRBJ2-6,NA,CASRPLRGGFSGANLLIF,TGTGCCAGCAGACCTCTTAGAGGGGGCTTCTCTGGGGCCAACCTCCTGATTTTC
TRBV13,NA,12,TRBJ1-1,once,CASSTRIGGAFF,TGTGCCAGCAGCACCAGGATTGGTGGAGCTTTCTTT
TRBV12-3/TRBV12-4,NA,14,TRBJ1-2,NA,CASSLSVPPRGYTF,TGTGCCAGCAGTTTATCAGTCCCGCCGCGTGGCTACACCTTC
TRBV5-1,NA,15,TRBJ2-3,NA,CASSVGIGGTDTQYF,TGCGCCAGCAGCGTCGGGATAGGGGGAACAGATACGCAATATTTT
TRBV7-2,TRBD1,14,TRBJ1-1,NA,CASSKVSGQGEAFF,TGTGCCAGCAGCAAAGTCTCCGGACAGGGAGAAGCTTTCTTT
TRBV4-3,NA,14,TRBJ2-7,NA,CASRHRSSIYEQYF,TGCGCCAGCCGCCATCGCTCCAGCATCTACGAGCAGTACTTC
TRBV29-1,NA,12,TRBJ2-5,NA,CSAATLQETQHF,TGCAGCGCCGCGACTTTACAAGAGACCCAGCACTTC
TRBV4-3,TRBD1,16,TRBJ1-6,NA,CANSSWYRGRNSPFHF,TGCGCCAACAGCTCCTGGTACAGGGGAAGGAATTCACCCTTCCACTTT
TRBV6-5,NA,17,TRBJ2-3,once,CSSSSLPLGGGTDTQNF,TGTTCCAGCAGTTCACTCCCCCTAGGCGGGGGGACAGATACGCAGAATTTT
TRBV7-3,TRBD1,15,TRBJ2-1,NA,CSSSPWTGSGNEQFF,TGTTCCAGCAGCCCATGGACAGGGAGTGGGAATGAGCAGTTCTTC
TRBV4-3,NA,14,TRBJ2-1,NA,CATSQDASYNKQFF,TGCGCCACCAGCCAAGATGCGTCCTACAATAAGCAGTTCTTC
TRBV6-1,TRBD2,15,TRBJ2-7,NA,CASSVGRVGSYEEYF,TGTGCCAGCAGTGTTGGGAGGGTGGGCTCCTACGAGGAGTACTTC